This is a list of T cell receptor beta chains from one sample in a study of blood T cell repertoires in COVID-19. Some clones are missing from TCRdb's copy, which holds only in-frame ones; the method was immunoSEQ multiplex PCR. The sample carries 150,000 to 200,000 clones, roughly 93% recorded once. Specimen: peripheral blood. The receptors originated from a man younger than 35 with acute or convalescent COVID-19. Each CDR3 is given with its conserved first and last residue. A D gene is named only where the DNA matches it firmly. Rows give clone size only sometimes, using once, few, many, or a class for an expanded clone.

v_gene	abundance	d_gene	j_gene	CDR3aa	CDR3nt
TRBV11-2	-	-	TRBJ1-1	CASSRNQGLMNTEAFF	TGTGCCAGCAGCCGCAATCAGGGGCTGATGAACACTGAAGCTTTCTTT
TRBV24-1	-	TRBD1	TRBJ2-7	CATGTGAYEQYF	TGTGCCACCGGGACAGGGGCCTACGAGCAGTACTTC
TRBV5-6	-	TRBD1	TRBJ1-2	CASSRVGQGSYGYTF	TGTGCCAGCAGCCGGGTGGGACAGGGCTCCTATGGCTACACCTTC
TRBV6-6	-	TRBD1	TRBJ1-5	CASSRVGYRTGEIVSNQPQHF	TGTGCCAGCAGTCGAGTGGGCTACCGGACAGGGGAGATCGTTAGCAATCAGCCCCAGCATTTT
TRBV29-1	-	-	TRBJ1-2	CSVETGLYGYTF	TGCAGCGTTGAGACAGGCCTCTATGGCTACACCTTC
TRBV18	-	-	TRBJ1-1	CASSSLPDTEAFF	TGTGCCAGCTCCAGTCTCCCTGACACTGAAGCTTTCTTT
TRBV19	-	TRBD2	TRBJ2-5	CASSMGGQETQYF	TGTGCCAGTAGTATGGGGGGGCAAGAGACCCAGTACTTC
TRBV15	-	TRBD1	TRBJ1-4	CATSNRTGGMVGKLFF	TGTGCCACCAGCAACCGCACAGGGGGAATGGTCGGAAAACTGTTTTTT
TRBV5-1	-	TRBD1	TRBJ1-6	CASSSTGTANSPLHF	TGCGCCAGCAGCAGCACCGGGACAGCCAATTCACCCCTCCACTTT
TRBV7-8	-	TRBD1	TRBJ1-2	CASSLGGTGRYGYTF	TGTGCCAGCAGCTTAGGAGGGACAGGGCGCTATGGCTACACCTTC
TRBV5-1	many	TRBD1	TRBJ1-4	CASSLGQAASNEKLFF	TGCGCCAGCAGCCTAGGACAGGCGGCCTCTAATGAAAAACTGTTTTTT
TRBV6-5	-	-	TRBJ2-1	CASRALAGEQFF	TGTGCCAGCCGCGCTCTGGCGGGGGAGCAGTTCTTC
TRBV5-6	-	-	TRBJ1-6	CASSLGGGGKDSPLHF	TGTGCCAGCAGCTTGGGAGGGGGGGGTAAGGATTCACCCCTCCACTTT
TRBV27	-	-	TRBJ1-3	CASLLPGGMGSRSGYTIYF	TGTGCCAGTCTTCTCCCGGGGGGGATGGGTTCTCGTTCCGGTTACACCATATATTTT
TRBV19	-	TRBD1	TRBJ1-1	CASSEGTGGRVNTEAFF	TGTGCCAGTAGCGAGGGGACAGGGGGAAGAGTTAATACTGAAGCTTTCTTT
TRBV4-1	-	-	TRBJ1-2	CASNTPGLGGYTF	TGCGCCAGCAACACCCCAGGGCTTGGTGGCTACACCTTC
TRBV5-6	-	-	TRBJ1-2	CASSHGQKGFYGYTF	TGTGCCAGCAGCCACGGACAAAAGGGATTCTATGGCTACACCTTC
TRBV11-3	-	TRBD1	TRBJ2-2	CASSHSLVDRANTGELFF	TGTGCCAGCAGCCATTCCTTGGTCGACAGGGCGAACACCGGGGAGCTGTTTTTT
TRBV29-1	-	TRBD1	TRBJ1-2	CSVVPWDRVYGYTF	TGCAGCGTTGTACCCTGGGACAGGGTCTATGGCTACACCTTC
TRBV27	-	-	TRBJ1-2	CASSPTPKGKPIHGYTF	TGTGCCAGCAGCCCCACTCCAAAGGGGAAACCTATTCATGGCTACACCTTC
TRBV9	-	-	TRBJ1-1	CASSPRAGVEAFF	TGTGCCAGCAGCCCCCGAGCAGGGGTTGAAGCTTTCTTT
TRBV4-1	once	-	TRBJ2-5	CASSLQGIGETQYF	TGCGCCAGCAGCCTACAGGGAATCGGAGAGACCCAGTACTTC
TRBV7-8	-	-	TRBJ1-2	CASSSSVVNYGYTF	TGTGCCAGCAGCTCAAGCGTAGTTAACTATGGCTACACCTTC
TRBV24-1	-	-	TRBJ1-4	CATSDSRGGGEKLFF	TGTGCCACCAGTGATTCGCGGGGGGGAGGTGAAAAACTGTTTTTT
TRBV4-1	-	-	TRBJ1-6	CASSQGSENSPLHF	TGCGCCAGCAGCCAAGGGTCCGAGAATTCACCCCTCCACTTT
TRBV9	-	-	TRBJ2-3	CASSPLRPGTDTQYF	TGTGCCAGCAGCCCCCTGCGGCCTGGCACAGATACGCAGTATTTT
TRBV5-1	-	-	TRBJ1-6	CASSLVAGSLLNSPLHF	TGCGCCAGCAGCTTGGTGGCAGGGTCACTTCTAAATTCACCCCTCCACTTT
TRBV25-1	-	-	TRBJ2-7	CASGGTEPYEQYF	TGTGCCAGCGGGGGGACCGAACCCTACGAGCAGTACTTC
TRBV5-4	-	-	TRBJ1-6	CASSSEVSYNSPLHF	TGTGCCAGCAGCTCGGAGGTCTCCTATAATTCACCCCTCCACTTT
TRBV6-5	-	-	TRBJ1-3	CASNSPGSSGNTIYF	TGTGCCAGCAACTCCCCGGGAAGCTCTGGAAACACCATATATTTT
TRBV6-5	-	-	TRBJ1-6	CAGRETNHYNSPLHF	TGTGCCGGAAGGGAGACAAACCACTATAATTCACCCCTCCACTTT
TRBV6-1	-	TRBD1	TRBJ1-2	CASSERTGFFYGYTF	TGTGCCAGCAGTGAACGGACAGGGTTTTTTTATGGCTACACCTTC
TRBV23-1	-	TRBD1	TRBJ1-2	CASSLTRTGGPCGYGYTF	TGCGCCAGCAGTCTGACCAGGACAGGGGGCCCTTGCGGCTATGGCTACACCTTC
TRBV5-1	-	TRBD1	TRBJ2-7	CASSSRDRGQYEQYF	TGCGCCAGCAGCTCCCGGGACAGGGGACAGTACGAGCAGTACTTC
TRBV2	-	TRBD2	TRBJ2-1	CARREPAGDNEQFF	TGTGCCAGAAGGGAACCAGCGGGAGACAATGAGCAGTTCTTC
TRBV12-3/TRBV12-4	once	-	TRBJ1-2	CASSFDSYGYTF	TGTGCCAGCAGTTTTGACAGTTATGGCTACACCTTC
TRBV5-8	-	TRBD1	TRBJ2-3	CASSSGQGDTDTQYF	TGTGCCAGCAGCTCGGGACAGGGGGACACAGATACGCAGTATTTT
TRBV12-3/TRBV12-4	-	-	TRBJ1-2	CASRPPGAYGYTF	TGTGCCAGCAGACCCCCAGGCGCCTATGGCTACACCTTC
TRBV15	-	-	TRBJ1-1	CATRRAGDALTEAFF	TGTGCCACCAGGCGGGCGGGGGACGCACTCACTGAAGCTTTCTTT
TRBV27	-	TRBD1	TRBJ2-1	CASTRQGAGDEQFF	TGTGCCAGCACCCGGCAGGGGGCAGGGGATGAGCAGTTCTTC
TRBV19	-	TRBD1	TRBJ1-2	CASRSPTGYGYTF	TGTGCCAGTAGATCCCCGACAGGGTATGGCTACACCTTC
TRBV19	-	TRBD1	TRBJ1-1	CASSSGQGRTEAFF	TGTGCCAGTAGTAGCGGACAGGGCAGGACTGAAGCTTTCTTT
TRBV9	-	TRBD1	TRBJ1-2	CASSLQGSYGYTF	TGTGCCAGCTCCCTACAGGGGAGCTATGGCTACACCTTC
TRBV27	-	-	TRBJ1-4	CASSPAEGVVGDDEKLFF	TGTGCCAGCAGCCCTGCAGAGGGGGTGGTAGGGGATGATGAAAAACTGTTTTTT
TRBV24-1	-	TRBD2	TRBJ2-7	CATSDGSLAGDEQYF	TGTGCCACCAGTGATGGATCACTAGCGGGAGACGAGCAGTACTTC
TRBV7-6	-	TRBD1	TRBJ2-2	CASSLFDVGQVNTGELFF	TGTGCCAGCAGCTTATTCGATGTCGGACAGGTGAACACCGGGGAGCTGTTTTTT
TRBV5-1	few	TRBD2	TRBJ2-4	CASSWGLGEDIQYF	TGCGCCAGCAGCTGGGGACTAGGAGAGGACATTCAGTACTTC
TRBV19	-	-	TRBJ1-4	CASIGGSYGEKLFF	TGTGCCAGTATTGGCGGGTCCTATGGAGAAAAACTGTTTTTT
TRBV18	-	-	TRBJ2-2	CASSPREVNTGELFF	TGTGCCAGCTCACCACGAGAAGTTAACACCGGGGAGCTGTTTTTT
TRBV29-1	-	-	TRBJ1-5	CSVGGPNQPQHF	TGCAGCGTTGGTGGCCCCAATCAGCCCCAGCATTTT
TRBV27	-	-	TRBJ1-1	CASSLGFLNTEAFF	TGTGCCAGCAGTTTGGGCTTTTTGAACACTGAAGCTTTCTTT
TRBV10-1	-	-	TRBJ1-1	CASSEGANTEAFF	TGCGCCAGCAGTGAAGGGGCGAACACTGAAGCTTTCTTT
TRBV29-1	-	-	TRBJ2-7	CSVATKSGLNF	TGCAGCGTTGCGACCAAGTCGGGACTGAACTTC
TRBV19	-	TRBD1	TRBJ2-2	CASSITGTGGYSGELFF	TGTGCCAGTAGTATAACCGGGACAGGGGGCTACTCCGGGGAGCTGTTTTTT